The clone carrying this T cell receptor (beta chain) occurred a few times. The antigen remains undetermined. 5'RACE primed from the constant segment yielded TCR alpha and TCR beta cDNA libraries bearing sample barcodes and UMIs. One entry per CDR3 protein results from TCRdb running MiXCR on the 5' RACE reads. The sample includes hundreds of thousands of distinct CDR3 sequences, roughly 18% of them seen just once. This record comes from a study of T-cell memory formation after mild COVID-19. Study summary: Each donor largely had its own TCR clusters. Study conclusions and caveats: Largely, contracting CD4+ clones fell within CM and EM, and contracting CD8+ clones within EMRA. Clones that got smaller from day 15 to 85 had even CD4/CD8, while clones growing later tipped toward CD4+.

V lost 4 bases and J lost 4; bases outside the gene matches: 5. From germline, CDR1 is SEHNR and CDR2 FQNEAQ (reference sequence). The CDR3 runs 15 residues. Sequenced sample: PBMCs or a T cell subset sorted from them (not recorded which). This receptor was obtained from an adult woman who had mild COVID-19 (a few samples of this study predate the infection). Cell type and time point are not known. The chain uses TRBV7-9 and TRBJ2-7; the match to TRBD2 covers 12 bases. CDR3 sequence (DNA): TGTGCCAGCAGCTACGGGACTAGCGGGTTTTACGAGCAGTACTTC. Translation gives CASSYGTSGFYEQYF. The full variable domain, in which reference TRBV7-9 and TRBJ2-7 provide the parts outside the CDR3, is DTGVSQNPRHKITKRGQNVTFRCDPISEHNRLYWYRQTLGQGPEFLTYFQNEAQLEKSRLLSDRFSAERPKGSFSTLEIQRTEQGDSAMYLCASSYGTSGFYEQYFGPGTRLTVT.